This is a list of T cell receptor beta chains from one sample in a study of shared clonotypes between healthy human individuals. Clones were read by immunoSEQ multiplex PCR, and TCRdb kept only the in-frame ones, dropping some. The table shows about 1.5 million clones, with 95% to 99% occurring only once. Input material: naive CD4+ T cells sorted from blood. All receptors come from a man under 40 in good health. Each CDR3 is given with its conserved first and last residue. The D gene is left open where the match is weak.

V gene	J gene	D gene	CDR3 DNA	CDR3 protein
TRBV7-2	TRBJ1-5	-	TGTGCCAGCAGCTTAGCTGGTCCAGCCAATCAGCCCCAGCATTTT	CASSLAGPANQPQHF
TRBV19	TRBJ2-3	-	TGTGCCAGTAGTATGCCCTCGGGTATTGGCCGCACAGATACGCAGTATTTT	CASSMPSGIGRTDTQYF
TRBV18	TRBJ2-7	-	TGTGCCAGCTCACCAACAGCGGGTACCTACGAGCAGTACTTC	CASSPTAGTYEQYF
TRBV29-1	TRBJ2-3	-	TGCAGCGAGGGACGTGGAGATACGCAGTATTTT	CSEGRGDTQYF
TRBV27	TRBJ1-1	-	TGTGCCAGCAGTTTATTGGAGGGGTCTAGAGGGAACACTGAAGCTTTCTTT	CASSLLEGSRGNTEAFF
TRBV5-1	TRBJ2-3	-	TGCGCCAGCAGCTTGGGTCTAGTTACAGATACGCAGTATTTT	CASSLGLVTDTQYF
TRBV6-1	TRBJ1-4	-	TGTGCCAGCAGTGAAATTATAGGGGGGCTTGATGAAAAACTGTTTTTT	CASSEIIGGLDEKLFF
TRBV7-2	TRBJ1-3	TRBD1	TGTGCCAGCAAGGCAGGGGGCGGTGGAAACACCATATATTTT	CASKAGGGGNTIYF
TRBV7-2	TRBJ2-2	-	TGTGCCAGCAGCCTCCTAGAGGCGGCCGGGGAGCTGTTTTTT	CASSLLEAAGELFF
TRBV5-6	TRBJ2-1	TRBD2	TGTGCCAGCAGCTTCCCTAGCGGGAGTACGGATGAGCAGTTCTTC	CASSFPSGSTDEQFF
TRBV7-2	TRBJ1-1	-	TGTGCCAGCAGAAGTAGGACTGAAGCTTTCTTT	CASRSRTEAFF
TRBV29-1	TRBJ2-3	-	TGCAGCGCCAAGACCTGGGGGGGCGGGACAGATACGCAGTATTTT	CSAKTWGGGTDTQYF